The source of this T cell receptor beta chain is a study of blood T cell repertoires in COVID-19. Study at large: From the United States, Italy and Spain came samples of acute and convalescent COVID-19.

This CDR3 spans 15 amino acids. The V end lost 5 bases, the J end lost 2 bases, and 14 bases lay between the germline ends. The V gene's germline CDR1 is LNHDA and CDR2 SQIVND (reference sequence). Clones were sequenced by immunoSEQ multiplex PCR, and TCRdb holds only the in-frame ones, with some missing. The sample records some 200,000 clones, about 84% being singletons. The V and J genes are TRBV19 and TRBJ2-3; a possible D gene is TRBD1 (7 bases). The receptor comes from a woman aged 40-49 years with acute COVID-19. Sample: PBMCs or T cells enriched from blood (not recorded which). DNA for the CDR3: TGTGCCAGTAGTGGCCAGGGGGACTTCACAGATACGCAGTATTTT. Its protein product is CASSGQGDFTDTQYF.